The 10 T cell receptor beta chains below all came from one sample that was sequenced in a study of T cells in Graves' hyperthyroidism and ophthalmopathy. From RNA transcripts, TCR beta CDR3 regions were amplified. The study used the HTBI primer set for a first-round RT-PCR of the TCR CDR3. TCRdb re-analysed the multiplex PCR reads in MiXCR, keeping a single row per CDR3 protein. The table lists about 590,000 distinct CDR3 sequences, roughly 14% of them singletons, with approximately 7.4% in the top ten. The sample was blood. Receptors originate from a woman aged 25 to 39 with Graves' hyperthyroidism.

This clonotype was picked up many times. The chain combines TRBV20-1 with TRBJ2-1, with a possible D match to TRBD1 (6 bases). This CDR3 region has 16 residues. Trimming removed 1 base from V and 4 bases from J, with 17 bases in between. Germline values: CDR1 DFQATT, CDR2 SNEGSKA (reference sequence). The CDR3 loop reads CSARVTMNRDYNEQFF. The CDR3 DNA follows: TGCAGTGCTAGAGTTACTATGAACAGGGATTACAATGAGCAGTTCTTC.

This clonotype was observed at least ten times. The chain couples TRBV7-2 to TRBJ2-1, with D perhaps TRBD2 (6 bases). Trimming shortened V by 1 base and J by 4 bases, and 11 bases separated the two germline ends. The germline gives CDR1 SGHTA, CDR2 FQGNSA. This CDR3 spans 15 amino acids. The CDR3 DNA reads TGTGCCAGCAGCTTAGAGGCTAGCGAGTACAATGAGCAGTTCTTC. It translates to CASSLEASEYNEQFF.

There are many counts of this clonotype. The J gene is TRBJ1-6, the V gene TRBV5-1; 8 nucleotides line up with TRBD1. Per germline, CDR1 SGHRS and CDR2 YFSETQ. CDR3 length: 17 amino acids. Germline trimming cut 5 bases from V and 0 bases from J; bases unmatched to any gene: 7. The CDR3 loop reads CASRTDRATSYNSPLHF. CDR3 nucleotide sequence: TGCGCCAGCAGGACGGACAGGGCGACCTCCTATAATTCACCCCTCCACTTT.

The chain employs TRBV6-5 and TRBJ2-7; D could derive from TRBD1 or TRBD2 (6 bases each). CDR1 is MNHEY and CDR2 is SVGAGI in the germline V gene. Trimming cost V 2 bases and J 1 base, with 15 bases left between them. This CDR3 has 16 residues. The CDR3 DNA is TGTGCCAGCAGTTACGGGGGGCGACCCCTTTCCTACGAGCAGTACTTC. Residues: CASSYGGRPLSYEQYF.

At least ten counts were recorded for this clonotype. V usage is TRBV6-1 and J usage is TRBJ2-3, with TRBD2 matching 7 bases. Germline loops: CDR1 MNHNS, CDR2 SASEGT. This CDR3 is 14 amino acids long. Germline trimming cut 6 bases from V and 2 bases from J; bases unmatched to any gene: 5. Here the CDR3 DNA reads TGTGCCAGCAGGGAGCGGGGTCTCACAGATACGCAGTATTTT. It yields the protein CASRERGLTDTQYF.

This clonotype was detected ten times or more. The CDR3 DNA sequence: TGTGCCAGCAGTCGAACCGCCTCCCCTGAGCAGTTCTTC. It yields the protein CASSRTASPEQFF. The chain recombines TRBV3-1 with TRBJ2-1; D is ambiguous. This CDR3 is 13 amino acids long. V was clipped by 6 bases and J by 9 bases, with 15 bases between them. Germline values: CDR1 LGHDT, CDR2 YNNKEL (reference sequence).

The V and J genes are TRBV15 and TRBJ1-4; no definite D call. Deletions cut 8 bases from V and 8 bases from J, with 12 bases between. The CDR3 runs 12 residues. Germline V lookup: CDR1 LNHNV, CDR2 YYDKDF (reference sequence). CDR3 residues: CATAWRREKLFF. DNA for the CDR3: TGTGCCACCGCCTGGAGGCGCGAAAAACTGTTTTTT.

This clonotype was observed many times. The V gene is TRBV27, the J gene TRBJ1-6, with D uncertain. The germline gives CDR1 MNHEY, CDR2 SMNVEV (reference sequence). V lost 6 bases, J lost 7 bases, and 19 bases lay in between. This CDR3 has 16 residues. CDR3 in amino acids: CASRLGPTYMNSPLHF. CDR3 in DNA: TGTGCCAGCAGGCTTGGACCCACTTATATGAATTCACCCCTCCACTTT.

This clonotype was detected many times. This chain connects TRBV3-1 to TRBJ2-7, with TRBD2 matching 9 bases. Trimming took 1 base from V and 4 from J; bases not matched to a gene: 5. The CDR3 consists of 15 residues. Germline CDR1 LGHDT, CDR2 YNNKEL (reference sequence). CDR3 loop: CASSQVGLAGYEQYF. The CDR3 bases are TGTGCCAGCAGCCAAGTCGGTCTAGCGGGATACGAGCAGTACTTC.

V usage is TRBV11-2 and J usage is TRBJ1-5; D call uncertain. V was pared by 7 bases and J by 6 bases, with 10 bases between. Germline V gene sequence: CDR1 SGHAT, CDR2 FQNNGV. The CDR3 has 12 amino acids. CDR3 amino acids: CASTKGGQPQHF. CDR3 DNA: TGTGCCAGCACAAAGGGAGGTCAGCCCCAGCATTTT.